This T cell receptor (beta chain) was identified in a study of cytotoxic CD8 clonotypes in ibrutinib-treated CLL (TCRdb year 2021). For context, the study as a whole: In this cohort, approximately 15 patients were treatment-naive and ten to twelve were relapsed/refractory, while some 18 had unmutated IGHV. Partial responses were observed in roughly 24 patients and complete responses in 2; after a median follow-up of roughly 62 months, remission was maintained in 15 or so patients and progression was observed in approximately 12. The response samples were drawn at a median of approximately 11 months into treatment, with a range of roughly 6 to 40 months. On average, each sample had about 250,000 productive templates and 96,000 or so productive rearrangements. Of the approximately 87 participants in the trial, approximately 25 had longitudinal samples available. Cryopreserved peripheral blood mononuclear cells were obtained prior to treatment, at the time of response, and at either disease progression or sustained remission. Patients were still on ibrutinib when every remission and progressive disease sample was collected.

The germline V gene provides CDR1 MGHRA and CDR2 YSYEKL. Compared with germline, V lacks 4 bases and J lacks 2 bases; bases without a gene match: 8. The CDR3 sequence holds 16 residues, the cysteine and phenylalanine included. Left in the record is the CDR3 DNA by itself, 48 bases read in frame from the first base. In the paper's terms, the time point label means: approximately eleven months on ibrutinib. For TCR beta library preparation, roughly 2.1 micrograms of genomic DNA was extracted from cryopreserved PBMCs. Longitudinal blood samples from CLL patients on ibrutinib monotherapy underwent high-throughput TCR beta sequencing. The patients were enrolled in a single-center, open-label phase 2 trial of ibrutinib monotherapy. A MiSeq instrument was used for deep resolution sequencing, which targeted depths ranging from 1 in 1 million up to 1 in 200,000 T cells, with coverage averaging 10x for each clonotype. The immunoSEQ hsTCRB Kit was used to generate the TCR beta libraries. Concerning the study's data processing: The data were analyzed with ImmunoSEQ Analyzer and ImmunoSEQ Data Assistant, and V, D and J gene assignments followed IMGT definitions. Clonality, which ranges from 0 to 1, was calculated as one minus the normalized Shannon entropy of productive rearrangement frequencies. Only overrepresented clonotypes making up at least 0.05% of each patient's repertoire were included in the public clonotype analysis. Repertoires from approximately 12 age-matched healthy donors in immuneACCESS were used as clonality controls. Not all clones reach the TCRdb copy of this immuneACCESS table, which keeps in-frame sequences only. Checked studies attribute under half of the gap to unresolved V genes and leave the rest unexplained. V and J calls and clone size are given by that table; D and trimming were obtained from the DNA. The sample table contains about 140,000 clones; only one count was recorded for 60% to 80% of them. Clones ranked in the top ten supply around a quarter of the sample.

Overall study results and their limits: Clonality rose at ibrutinib response, remained stable during sustained remission, and dropped back toward baseline at progression. Public clonotypes were rare and either shrank or stayed stable during treatment, and the rise in clonality at ibrutinib response reflected expansion of private clonotypes. Baseline clonality exceeded that of age-matched healthy donors and correlated strongly with circulating CD8+ T-cell counts. Lymph node repertoires were not examined, and the timing of sampling was not matched between patients in sustained remission and those whose disease progressed.

As for this clone: It has no known antigen specificity. The record has no base qualities; no much larger clone is one base away.

This clonotype was obtained from a human donor with chronic lymphocytic leukemia. Recombination connected TRBV4-1 to TRBJ2-7, and 10 junction bases match TRBD2. This material consisted of PBMCs, taken after 12 months of ibrutinib treatment. The CDR3 protein is CASSLLWTSGAYEQYF. The DNA sequence reads TGCGCCAGCAGCCTTCTCTGGACTAGCGGAGCCTACGAGCAGTACTTC.